This entry describes one TCR beta chain. No antigen is known for it. The sample originates from a study of T cell responses to AZD1222 COVID-19 vaccine. Assay: immunoSEQ multiplex PCR; the TCRdb copy retains only in-frame clones and omits some. The table records roughly 76,000 clones, 86% of them present only once. Study-level results: Baseline serostatus was positive in only six AZD1222 recipients. A rise in Spike-specific TCR breadth and depth followed two AZD1222 doses. Vaccine-associated CD4 TCRs ranged over spike, dominating at 160-218 and 743-854.

The trim removed 1 base at V and 4 bases at J, leaving 11 bases unmatched. This CDR3 spans 18 amino acids. Germline-derived CDR1 and CDR2 are SEHNR and FQNEAQ (reference sequence). The clonotype originates from an adult in good health. V is TRBV7-9 and J is TRBJ2-3; 10 bases align to TRBD2. Here the sequenced sample was peripheral blood, taken on day 0 of AZD1222 vaccination. The CDR3 region has the DNA TGTGCCAGCAGCTTAGATCGAGCGGGGGGGCCTTTTTCAGATACGCAGTATTTT. It encodes CASSLDRAGGPFSDTQYF. Looking up the rest from reference TRBV7-9 and TRBJ2-3 gives the full variable domain: DTGVSQNPRHKITKRGQNVTFRCDPISEHNRLYWYRQTLGQGPEFLTYFQNEAQLEKSRLLSDRFSAERPKGSFSTLEIQRTEQGDSAMYLCASSLDRAGGPFSDTQYFGPGTRLTVL.